Included here is one T cell receptor (beta chain) sequence, with context. This clonotype was found a few times. It lacks a known antigen. No base-level quality is on record; no much larger clone is a single base apart. TCR cDNA was made using 5'RACE template switching, a step that added a universal primer site and unique molecular identifiers. Priming for cDNA synthesis came from both the TCR alpha and TCR beta constant segments. Library amplification involved two PCR steps, and the second step added sample barcodes and sequencing adapters. Libraries were sequenced on Illumina HiSeq 2500 (2x100 bp) or NovaSeq (2x150 bp). Per the authors' processing: MIGEC was used to demultiplex reads and collapse the reads into UMI consensus sequences, and MiXCR was used for V(D)J alignment. Vaccine-responding clonotypes were identified with edgeR using replicate PBMC samples, with FDR below 0.01 and a log2 fold change above 5 up to day 15 being required. Bulk clonotypes were assigned CD4 or CD8 identity according to which sequenced CD4 or CD8 repertoire held them at higher abundance. TCRdb passed the public sequencing reads through fastp at Q25 and MiXCR, retaining productive beta sequences. Rows with one shared CDR3 protein collapse into an entry with the most common genes and DNA. The V and J calls were determined by TCRdb, not by the authors. The sample records under 150,000 distinct CDR3 sequences, around 7.7% of which are singletons. Of the sample, roughly 0.76% falls within the top ten clones.

The treatment or condition label on this specimen signifies: live attenuated yellow fever vaccine strain. PBMCs were isolated from peripheral blood using a standard Ficoll-Paque protocol. Dynabeads CD4 and CD8 positive selection kits were used to isolate the CD4 and CD8 T-cell fractions. TriZol was used to extract RNA from bulk PBMCs, CD4 and CD8 fractions, and dextramer-positive and dextramer-negative fractions. The data were taken from a study of T cells after yellow fever vaccination (dated by TCRdb to the late 2010s). In terms of the full investigation: The SMART-Seq v4 Ultra Low Input RNA kit was used to prepare libraries from fractions with low cell numbers. Bulk TCR alpha and beta repertoires were sequenced longitudinally to track T-cell clones before and after primary and booster YFV17D yellow fever vaccination. Two healthy male donors, one aged 18 to 29 and one aged 30 to 40 years, were included in the cohort. Blood samples were taken at several timepoints before and after primary and secondary immunization, and bulk PBMC replicates and cell subsets were isolated.

The V end gives up 4 bases and the J end 0 bases, leaving 9 bases in the junction not matched to a gene. From the germline V gene, CDR1 is SGHDT and CDR2 is YYEEEE. The CDR3 measures 16 amino acids from cysteine to phenylalanine. The kept DNA is CDR3 alone, 48 bases in frame from the first base. What the work shows at the level of the full study, not this receptor alone: The secondary T-cell response was weaker than the primary response but faster, peaking on day 5 instead of day 15. Because only a couple of donors were included in the study, the extent to which the findings can be generalized is limited. Most clones expanded after primary vaccination were re-detected after the booster (about 96% of CD4 and 80% to 90% of CD8), suggesting broad memory maintenance. Computational filtering was needed because FACS-sorted repertoires could contain abundant contaminating clonotypes from the bulk population. A small fraction of clonotypes showed up in both the CD4 and CD8 compartments, probably as a result of convergent recombination.

This sequence was found in a man in his thirties or forties who received the YFV17D yellow fever vaccine. Specimen: CD4+ T cells sorted from PBMCs, collected 5 days after the yellow fever booster vaccination. The sequence is built from TRBV5-6 and TRBJ2-7, and 8 bases in between align with TRBD2. The CDR3 protein is CASSREGGRSSYEQYF. The nucleotides read TGTGCCAGCAGCCGGGAGGGCGGACGAAGCTCCTACGAGCAGTACTTC.